Each of the 30 T cell receptor beta chains below was sequenced from the same sample in a study of T cells after yellow fever vaccination. In TCRdb, the 5' RACE reads were re-called with MiXCR into one record per CDR3 protein. The table records around 25,000 distinct CDR3 sequences, 4.5% of them present only once. The sample here was PBMCs, either bulk or a sorted T-cell subset (CD4+, CD8+, memory, or dextramer-sorted; not recorded which), taken on the day of the yellow fever booster vaccination. Every receptor here comes from a man aged 18-30 years who received the YFV17D yellow fever vaccine.

The chain has TRBV28 and TRBJ2-7; perhaps D is TRBD1 or TRBD2 (5 bases each). The germline CDR1 and CDR2 sequences are MDHEN and SYDVKM. Deletions cut 1 base from V and 2 bases from J, with 9 bases between. The CDR3 has 14 residues. DNA for the CDR3: TGTGCCAGCAGTTTATACGGGGACCCCTACGAGCAGTACGTC. Its protein is CASSLYGDPYEQYV.

This clonotype was counted many times. DNA for the CDR3: TGTGCCAGCAGCTTAAGGGGGCCCGGGGAGCTGTTTTTT. It translates to CASSLRGPGELFF. The chain recombines TRBV7-8 with TRBJ2-2; TRBD1 agrees at 7 bases. Germline values: CDR1 SGHVS, CDR2 FQNEAQ. V gave up 2 bases and J gave up 6 bases; unmatched junction bases: 0. The CDR3 is 13 residues long.

This clonotype was counted many times. This rearrangement joins TRBV27 to TRBJ2-5; the D call may be TRBD1 or TRBD2 (5 bases each). V was shortened by 8 bases and J by 5 bases, with 15 bases between the two germline ends. The germline V gene encodes CDR1 MNHEY and CDR2 SMNVEV (reference sequence). This CDR3 is 13 amino acids long. The CDR3 reads CASGPGGGETQYF. CDR3 DNA: TGTGCCAGCGGGCCTGGGGGTGGGGAGACCCAGTACTTC.

In its sample, this clonotype was seen many times. The chain couples TRBV7-2 to TRBJ2-3; 8 bases map to TRBD1. Losses at the gene ends were 8 bases for V and 7 bases for J; bases not matched to a gene: 8. The CDR3 consists of 13 residues. Germline loops: CDR1 SGHTA, CDR2 FQGNSA. CDR3 sequence (DNA): TGTGCCAGCTCACTGACAGGGGCAAATACGCAGTATTTT. Its protein product is CASSLTGANTQYF.

This rearrangement joins TRBV5-6 to TRBJ1-1; 9 positions match TRBD1. The CDR3 spans 14 residues. V lost 3 bases, J lost 5 bases, and 5 bases stayed unmatched. Germline V CDR1 and CDR2: SGHDT, YYEEEE. The CDR3 here is CASSWGQGWTEAFF. In DNA, the CDR3 is TGTGCCAGCAGCTGGGGACAGGGTTGGACTGAAGCTTTCTTT.

A few counts support this clonotype. The chain couples TRBV6-6 to TRBJ1-5; no firm D call. Trimming pared 2 bases from V and 7 bases from J, leaving 9 bases between. Germline CDR1 is MNHNY and CDR2 is SVGAGI (reference sequence). The CDR3 is 13 residues long. This CDR3 is CASSYLTSQPQHF. The CDR3 region has the DNA TGTGCCAGCAGTTACCTGACATCGCAGCCCCAGCATTTT.

This clonotype has only a few counts. The gene calls are TRBV2 and TRBJ1-1, with D tentatively TRBD1 (5 bases). Germline V CDR1 and CDR2: SNHLY, FYNNEI. This CDR3 is 15 amino acids long. The V and J ends lost 2 bases and 1 base respectively, with 11 bases between them. The CDR3 spells CASSEIQGTNTEAFF. The CDR3, as DNA: TGTGCCAGCAGTGAAATTCAAGGGACGAACACTGAAGCTTTCTTT.

Here the CDR3 DNA reads TGTGCCAGCAGCCTTGAGCGGGGGTTTGATAAGACCCAGTACTTC. Residues: CASSLERGFDKTQYF. The chain employs TRBV7-2 and TRBJ2-5, with TRBD2 matching over 8 bases. From germline, CDR1 is SGHTA and CDR2 FQGNSA. The CDR3 runs to 15 residues. V was clipped by 5 bases and J by 6 bases; unmatched bases: 11.

The rearrangement links TRBV6-1 to TRBJ1-4; TRBD1 is a possible D gene (6 bases). This CDR3 contains 15 residues. CDR1 is MNHNS and CDR2 is SASEGT in the germline V gene. V was pared by 4 bases and J by 5 bases, with 14 bases between. DNA of the CDR3: TGTGCCAGCAGTGTCAGCGAGGGGGGGAATGAAAAACTGTTTTTT. It codes for CASSVSEGGNEKLFF.

Ten or more counts support this clonotype. V is TRBV7-2 and J is TRBJ2-7; 9 bases align to TRBD2. The CDR3 loop spans 17 amino acids. J lost 2 bases, V lost 5 bases, and 13 bases had no gene match. The germline CDR1 and CDR2 sequences are SGHTA and FQGNSA. The CDR3 is CASSPNAYSGGPYEQYF. The DNA of the CDR3 is TGTGCCAGCAGCCCCAACGCTTATAGCGGGGGACCCTACGAGCAGTACTTC.

This clonotype was detected many times. J is TRBJ2-1 and V is TRBV6-2 or TRBV6-3; D may be TRBD2 (6 bases). CDR1 and CDR2 from the germline V gene are MNHEY and SVGEGT. The length of the CDR3 is 13 residues. V lost 6 bases and J 6 bases, leaving 12 bases between the germline ends. The DNA for the CDR3 is TGTGCCAGCAGCACGGCACTAGCCAATGAGCAGTTCTTC. Its protein is CASSTALANEQFF.

This clonotype is deemed medium-sized. The V call is TRBV4-3, the J call TRBJ2-1; D gene uncertain. CDR1 is LGHNA and CDR2 is YSLEER in the germline V gene. CDR3 size: 15 residues. Trimming removed 4 bases from V and 4 bases from J, with 14 bases in between. The CDR3 reads CASSRSPNSYNEQFF. CDR3 sequence (DNA): TGCGCCAGCAGCCGCAGTCCCAACTCTTACAATGAGCAGTTCTTC.

Many counts were recorded for this clonotype. The chain links TRBV7-2 to TRBJ2-7, with D tentatively TRBD2 (6 bases). Germline loops: CDR1 SGHTA, CDR2 FQGNSA. CDR3 length: 12 residues. V lost 2 bases to trimming and J lost 7 bases, with 9 bases between them. The DNA of the CDR3 is TGTGCCAGCAGCTTATACGGGGGAGAGCAGTACTTC. This translates into CASSLYGGEQYF. Complete variable domain (other parts from reference TRBV7-2 and TRBJ2-7): GAGVSQSPSNKVTEKGKDVELRCDPISGHTALYWYRQSLGQGLEFLIYFQGNSAPDKSGLPSDRFSAERTGGSVSTLTIQRTQQEDSAVYLCASSLYGGEQYFGPGTRLTVT.

This clonotype was seen at least ten times. CDR3 sequence: CASSARRRNEKLFF. For the CDR3, the DNA is TGTGCCAGCAGCGCGAGACGGCGTAATGAAAAACTGTTTTTT. The rearrangement uses TRBV27 and TRBJ1-4; D unresolved. With 6 bases removed from V and 4 bases from J, the gap between germline ends came to 12 bases. The germline gives CDR1 MNHEY, CDR2 SMNVEV (reference sequence). This CDR3 has 14 residues.

This clonotype was detected ten times or more. The rearrangement links TRBV18 to TRBJ1-5, with D maybe TRBD1 (6 bases). The germline V gene encodes CDR1 KGHSH and CDR2 LQKENI. This CDR3 is built from 14 residues. Trimming stripped 5 bases from V and 4 bases from J, with 12 bases between. The CDR3, as DNA: TGTGCCAGCTCAACGGGACATACGAATCAGCCCCAGCATTTT. Its translation: CASSTGHTNQPQHF.

This clonotype was counted only a few times. This chain uses TRBV7-2 with TRBJ2-2; D is possibly TRBD2 (6 bases). The CDR3 sequence is 16 residues long. V was shortened by 3 bases and J by 1 base, with 12 bases between the two germline ends. CDR1 and CDR2 (germline): SGHTA, FQGNSA. CDR3 nucleotide sequence: TGTGCCAGCAGCTTGATGCCGGGGGTGAACACCGGGGAGCTGTTTTTT. Protein: CASSLMPGVNTGELFF.

This clonotype was seen repeatedly, ten times or more. The genes are TRBV7-2 and TRBJ2-7, with unresolved D. Germline V gene sequence: CDR1 SGHTA, CDR2 FQGNSA. Trimming removed 5 bases from V and 0 bases from J, with 11 bases in between. This CDR3 has 14 residues. The CDR3 sequence: CASSPQSSSYEQYF. The CDR3 DNA follows: TGTGCCAGCAGCCCCCAGAGTTCCTCCTACGAGCAGTACTTC. The complete variable domain, with remaining parts taken from reference TRBV7-2 and TRBJ2-7, reads GAGVSQSPSNKVTEKGKDVELRCDPISGHTALYWYRQSLGQGLEFLIYFQGNSAPDKSGLPSDRFSAERTGGSVSTLTIQRTQQEDSAVYLCASSPQSSSYEQYFGPGTRLTVT.

This clonotype was found many times. The chain combines TRBV6-4 with TRBJ2-1, with TRBD1 matching over 9 bases. After removal of 8 bases from V and 7 bases from J, the junction contained 6 bases not matched to a gene. Germline V gives CDR1 MRHNA, CDR2 SNTAGT. There are 13 residues in the CDR3. CDR3 amino acids: CASGTGIWNEQFF. In nucleotides, the CDR3 is TGTGCCAGCGGGACAGGGATCTGGAATGAGCAGTTCTTC.

This clonotype came up many times. The chain uses TRBV5-5 and TRBJ2-3; 9 bases agree with TRBD2. The germline V gene has CDR1 SGHKS and CDR2 YYEKEE (reference sequence). The V gene end was trimmed by 4 bases and the J gene end by 7 bases; junction bases not matched to a gene: 19. CDR3 length: 18 amino acids. This CDR3 is CASSPFVGTSSNWYTQYF. In DNA form, the CDR3 reads TGTGCCAGCAGCCCATTTGTGGGGACTAGCTCTAATTGGTATACGCAGTATTTT.

This clonotype was observed many times. The V call is TRBV10-3, the J call TRBJ2-3; TRBD2 aligns across 8 bases. With V trimmed by 10 bases and J by 5 bases, 11 bases remained unmatched. The CDR3 contains 14 residues. From germline, CDR1 is ENHRY and CDR2 SYGVKD. The CDR3 nucleotides are TGTGCCACCGGGACTAGTGAGGATTTAGATACGCAGTATTTT. It codes for CATGTSEDLDTQYF.

This clonotype was found many times. This chain uses TRBV7-2 with TRBJ2-2; 7 bases line up with TRBD2. J was trimmed by 0 bases and V by 4 bases; bases with no gene match: 5. The CDR3 has 16 residues. Germline CDR1 and CDR2: SGHTA and FQGNSA. CDR3 sequence reads: CASSSRAGANTGELFF. Written as DNA, the CDR3 is TGTGCCAGCAGCTCGAGGGCGGGGGCGAACACCGGGGAGCTGTTTTTT.

At least ten counts were recorded for this clonotype. The chain couples TRBV7-2 to TRBJ2-7; D gene uncertain. Germline CDR1 reads SGHTA; CDR2 reads FQGNSA. The length of the CDR3 is 13 residues. Trimming took off 3 bases at V and 0 bases at J, with 6 bases between the two ends. CDR3 coding DNA: TGTGCCAGCAGCTTCTACACCTCCTACGAGCAGTACTTC. Translating it yields CASSFYTSYEQYF.

In its sample, this clonotype was seen many times. This chain uses TRBV6-6 with TRBJ1-6; 7 bases agree with TRBD1. V gave up 2 bases and J gave up 10 bases; unmatched junction bases: 5. The CDR3 is 14 amino acids. The germline V gene has CDR1 MNHNY and CDR2 SVGAGI (reference sequence). CDR3 sequence: CASSYRDRRSPLHF. CDR3 nucleotides: TGTGCCAGCAGTTACCGGGACAGAAGGTCACCCCTCCACTTT.

In its sample, this clonotype was seen many times. This chain uses TRBV4-1 with TRBJ1-5; D not certain. V was pared by 2 bases and J by 7 bases, with 18 bases between. CDR3 length equals 16 residues. CDR1 MGHRA and CDR2 YSYEKL come from the germline V gene. CDR3 bases: TGCGCCAGCAGCCAACTCCCACTCGGAGGGTGGCAGCCCCAGCATTTT. As protein: CASSQLPLGGWQPQHF.

This clonotype was counted many times. This chain links TRBV6-5 with TRBJ2-5, with D hard to call. This CDR3 region has 14 residues. Trimming took 0 bases from V and 5 from J, leaving 10 bases between them. Germline values: CDR1 MNHEY, CDR2 SVGAGI. CDR3 amino acids: CASSYSILRETQYF. In DNA, the CDR3 is TGTGCCAGCAGTTACTCGATACTTCGGGAGACCCAGTACTTC.

This clonotype was observed at least ten times. V usage is TRBV7-9 and J usage is TRBJ1-2, with D perhaps TRBD1 (6 bases). The CDR3 covers 15 residues. Germline CDR1 and CDR2: SEHNR and FQNEAQ (reference sequence). Trimming stripped 1 base from V and 3 bases from J, with 12 bases between. The CDR3: CASSLGRGIDYGYTF. In DNA, the CDR3 is TGTGCCAGCAGCTTAGGTAGGGGGATCGACTATGGCTACACCTTC.

This clonotype was recorded at least ten times. The V and J genes are TRBV12-3 or TRBV12-4 and TRBJ2-5, with 10 bases lining up with TRBD2. V lost 1 base, J lost 5 bases, and 4 bases stayed unmatched. This CDR3 region has 15 residues. The CDR3 DNA reads TGTGCCAGCAGTTTAGTCCTAGCGGGGGTTGAGACCCAGTACTTC. Translation: CASSLVLAGVETQYF.

This clonotype occurred many times. The chain is built from TRBV9 and TRBJ2-6; no firm D call. CDR3 length: 13 amino acids. V lost 3 bases and J 2 bases, leaving 3 bases between the germline ends. CDR1 is SGDLS, CDR2 YYNGEE, per germline. The CDR3 sequence: CASSETGANVLTF. The CDR3 DNA sequence: TGTGCCAGCAGCGAGACTGGGGCCAACGTCCTGACTTTC.

There are many counts of this clonotype. The rearrangement links TRBV10-3 to TRBJ2-5, with unresolved D. Trimming pared 0 bases from V and 5 bases from J, leaving 7 bases between. This CDR3 comprises 13 residues. Germline CDR1 ENHRY, CDR2 SYGVKD. The CDR3 DNA sequence: TGTGCCATCAGTGAGTCGACTTTGGAGACCCAGTACTTC. Its translation: CAISESTLETQYF.

This clonotype was detected ten times or more. The V and J genes are TRBV10-3 and TRBJ2-7; D is perhaps TRBD2 (6 bases). This CDR3 has 13 amino acids. V lost 1 base and J 4 bases, leaving 8 bases between the germline ends. Germline CDR1 and CDR2: ENHRY and SYGVKD. The CDR3 bases are TGTGCCATCAGTGAGTTGGAGGGGTACGAGCAGTACTTC. It translates to CAISELEGYEQYF.